This T cell receptor (beta chain) was recovered during a study of cytomegalovirus exposure and HLA in healthy donors. Whole-study results and caveats: First-cohort TCR clusters were later found to tend to co-occur in the approximately 120 validation repertoires. The study labeled under 200 TCR beta chains cytomegalovirus-associated. Specificity of a few CMV-associated chains for CMV antigens was verified in vitro.

Points on this clone: What it binds is unknown.

The donors formed part of the approximately 130-subject validation cohort, distinct from the roughly 630-subject first cohort. The V gene end was trimmed by 3 bases and the J gene end by 3 bases; junction bases not matched to a gene: 2. In germline, CDR1 is SEHNR, CDR2 FQNEAQ (reference sequence). The CDR3 consists of 15 residues. Using immunoSEQ multiplex PCR, the repertoire was profiled, and TCRdb retains in-frame clones only, with some absent. The data show 76,000 or so clones, roughly 94% seen once. The V and J genes are TRBV7-9 and TRBJ2-3; 11 positions match TRBD2. The TCR originated in a woman aged 18-29 years in good health and CMV-seronegative. Material: PBMCs. This chain's CDR3 is CASSLGLAETDTQYF. DNA for the CDR3: TGTGCCAGCAGCTTGGGACTAGCGGAAACAGATACGCAGTATTTT.